This T cell receptor beta chain emerged from a study of regulatory T cells in long-lasting Graves disease. There are 13 residues in the CDR3. The germline CDR1 and CDR2 sequences are KGHSH and LQKENI. V was pared by 8 bases and J by 4 bases, with 11 bases between. Sample time point: newly diagnosed GD, antithyroid drugs for less than 3 months. PBMC-extracted RNA yielded the TCR library. This clonotype was observed many times. As yet, its antigen is unknown. Sequencing libraries for TCR beta were prepared with iRepertoire HTBI primers and Arm-PCR of CDR3 regions. TCRdb analysed the multiplex PCR reads with MiXCR anew, one entry per CDR3 protein. The sample has 400,000 to 500,000 distinct CDR3 sequences, over 15% seen once. Findings of the study overall: With some 2,800 shared public clonotypes, persistent patients exceeded new patients, who shared over 850. With persistent disease, TRBV28, TRBJ1-2 and TRBJ2-5 were the favored segments.

Another study also made use of these data, one on T cells in Graves' hyperthyroidism and ophthalmopathy. That publication notes: Not enrolled were patients with uncontrolled infection, other autoimmune disease, pregnancy or lactation.

The clonotype was recovered from a young woman with Graves disease. The material was peripheral blood mononuclear cells (PBMCs), obtained at new diagnosis, from a patient treated with antithyroid drugs. This chain joins TRBV18 and TRBJ1-4, with D unresolved. The CDR3 loop reads CASVTGSNEKLFF. For the CDR3, the DNA is TGTGCCAGCGTGACGGGGAGTAATGAAAAACTGTTTTTT.